This T cell receptor beta chain was recovered during a study of control samples from healthy donors and cancer patients. The protocol was immunoSEQ multiplex PCR, while the TCRdb copy is restricted to in-frame clones and leaves out a portion. The sample comprises tens of thousands of clones, around 91% of which are singletons, and around 5.9% rests with the top ten. This CDR3 comprises 16 residues. V lost 5 bases and J 0 bases, leaving 17 bases between the germline ends. CDR1 is LNHDA and CDR2 is SQIVND in the germline V gene (reference sequence). This clone appeared a single time. This receptor was identified in a man aged 60-69 years with colorectal cancer. The chain recombines TRBV19 with TRBJ2-7; weak D call: TRBD2 (6 bases). Input material: PBMCs. CDR3 DNA: TGTGCCAGTAGTTCCTGGGGGGTTCAAAGCTCCTACGAGCAGTACTTC. It yields the protein CASSSWGVQSSYEQYF.